This T cell receptor (beta chain) was documented in a study of blood T cell repertoires in COVID-19. The germline CDR1 and CDR2 sequences are MNHEY and SMNVEV (reference sequence). The CDR3 is 14 residues long. V lost 4 bases and J 6 bases, leaving 12 bases between the germline ends. The table came from immunoSEQ multiplex PCR; TCRdb's copy has only in-frame clones and leaves some out. The table lists 150,000 to 200,000 clones, around 84% of them singletons. The source is a woman in her seventies with COVID-19, enrolled during active disease. Sequencing input: peripheral blood. This chain joins TRBV27 and TRBJ2-2; D gene ambiguous. For the CDR3, the DNA is TGTGCCAGCAGTTGGTCAGCAGGCGCCGGGGAGCTGTTTTTT. This sequence encodes CASSWSAGAGELFF.